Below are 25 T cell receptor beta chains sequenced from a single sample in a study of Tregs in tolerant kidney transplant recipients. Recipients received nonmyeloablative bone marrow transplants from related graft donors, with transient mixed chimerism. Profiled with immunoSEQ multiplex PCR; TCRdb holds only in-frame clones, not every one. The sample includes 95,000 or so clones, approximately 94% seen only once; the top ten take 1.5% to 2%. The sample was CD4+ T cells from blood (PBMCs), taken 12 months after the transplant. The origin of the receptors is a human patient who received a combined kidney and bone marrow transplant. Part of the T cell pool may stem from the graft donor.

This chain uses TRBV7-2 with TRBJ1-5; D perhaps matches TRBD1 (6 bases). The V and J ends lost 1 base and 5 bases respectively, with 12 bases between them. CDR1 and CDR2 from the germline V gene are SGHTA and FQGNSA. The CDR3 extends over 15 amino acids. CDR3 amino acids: CASSLGGGRDQPQHF. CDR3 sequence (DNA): TGTGCCAGCAGCTTAGGGGGGGGGCGGGATCAGCCCCAGCATTTT.

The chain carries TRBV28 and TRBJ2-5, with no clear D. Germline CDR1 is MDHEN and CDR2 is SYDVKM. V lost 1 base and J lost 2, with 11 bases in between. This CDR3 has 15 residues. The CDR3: CASSLFRNGQETQYF. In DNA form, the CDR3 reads TGTGCCAGCAGTTTATTCAGGAATGGGCAAGAGACCCAGTACTTC.

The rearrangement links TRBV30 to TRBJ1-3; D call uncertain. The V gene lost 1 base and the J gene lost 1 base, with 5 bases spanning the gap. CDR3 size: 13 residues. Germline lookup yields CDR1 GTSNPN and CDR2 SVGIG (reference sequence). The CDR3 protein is CAWSGVSGNTIYF. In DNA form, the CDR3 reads TGTGCCTGGAGTGGAGTTTCTGGAAACACCATATATTTT.

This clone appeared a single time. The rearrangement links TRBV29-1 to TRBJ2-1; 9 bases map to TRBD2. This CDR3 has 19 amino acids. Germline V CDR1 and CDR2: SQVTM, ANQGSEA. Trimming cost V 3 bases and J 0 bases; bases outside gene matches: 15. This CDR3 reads CSVDPPITSGSTSYNEQFF. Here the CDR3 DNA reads TGCAGCGTTGATCCACCGATTACTAGCGGGTCGACCTCCTACAATGAGCAGTTCTTC.

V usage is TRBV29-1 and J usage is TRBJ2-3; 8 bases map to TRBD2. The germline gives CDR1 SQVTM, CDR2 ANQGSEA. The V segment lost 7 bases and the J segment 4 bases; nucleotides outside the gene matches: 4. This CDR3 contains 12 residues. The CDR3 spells CSGGLVADTQYF. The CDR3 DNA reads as TGCAGCGGGGGACTAGTCGCAGATACGCAGTATTTT.

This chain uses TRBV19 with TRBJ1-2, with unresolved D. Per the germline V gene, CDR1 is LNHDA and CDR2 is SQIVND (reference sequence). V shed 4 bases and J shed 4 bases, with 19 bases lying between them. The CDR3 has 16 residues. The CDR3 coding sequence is TGTGCCAGTAGTACCATATTGACATTTCCTGGCTATGGCTACACCTTC. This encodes CASSTILTFPGYGYTF.

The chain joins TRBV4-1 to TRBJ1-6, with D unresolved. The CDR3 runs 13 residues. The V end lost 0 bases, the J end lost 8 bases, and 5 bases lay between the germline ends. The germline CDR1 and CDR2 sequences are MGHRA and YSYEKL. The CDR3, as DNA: TGCGCCAGCAGCCAAGACCTCGATTCACCCCTCCACTTT. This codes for CASSQDLDSPLHF.

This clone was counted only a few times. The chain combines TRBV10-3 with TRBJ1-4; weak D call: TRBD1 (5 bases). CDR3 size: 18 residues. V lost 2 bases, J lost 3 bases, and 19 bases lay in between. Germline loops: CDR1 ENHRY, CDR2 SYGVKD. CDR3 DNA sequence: TGTGCCATCAGTGAGACAGGACAAACCCGGCGCCCTAATGAAAAACTGTTTTTT. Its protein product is CAISETGQTRRPNEKLFF.

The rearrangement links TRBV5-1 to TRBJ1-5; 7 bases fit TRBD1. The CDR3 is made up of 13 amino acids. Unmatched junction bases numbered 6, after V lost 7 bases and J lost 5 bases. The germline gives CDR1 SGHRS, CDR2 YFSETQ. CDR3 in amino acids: CASGDREYQPQHF. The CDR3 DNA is TGCGCCAGCGGAGACAGGGAGTATCAGCCCCAGCATTTT.

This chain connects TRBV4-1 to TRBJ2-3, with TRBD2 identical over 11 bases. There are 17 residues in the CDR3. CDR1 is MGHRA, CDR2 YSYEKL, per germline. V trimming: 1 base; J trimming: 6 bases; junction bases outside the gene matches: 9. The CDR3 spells CASSQAVASGRWDTQYF. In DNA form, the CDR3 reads TGCGCCAGCAGCCAAGCAGTAGCTAGCGGGAGGTGGGATACGCAGTATTTT.

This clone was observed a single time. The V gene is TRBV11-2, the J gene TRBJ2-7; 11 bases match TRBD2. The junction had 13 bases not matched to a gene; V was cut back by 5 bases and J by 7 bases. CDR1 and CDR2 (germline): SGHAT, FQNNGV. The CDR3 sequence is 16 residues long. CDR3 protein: CASSRNTLAGAREQYF. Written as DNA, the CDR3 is TGTGCCAGCAGCCGGAACACACTAGCGGGAGCGCGAGAGCAGTACTTC. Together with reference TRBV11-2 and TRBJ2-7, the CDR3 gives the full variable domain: EAGVAQSPRYKIIEKRQSVAFWCNPISGHATLYWYQQILGQGPKLLIQFQNNGVVDDSQLPKDRFSAERLKGVDSTLKIQPAKLEDSAVYLCASSRNTLAGAREQYFGPGTRLTVT.

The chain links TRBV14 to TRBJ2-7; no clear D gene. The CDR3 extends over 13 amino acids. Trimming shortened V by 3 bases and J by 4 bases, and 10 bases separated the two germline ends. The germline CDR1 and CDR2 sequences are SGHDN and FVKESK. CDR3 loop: CASSQVVSYEQYF. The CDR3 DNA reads TGTGCCAGCAGCCAGGTAGTCTCTTACGAGCAGTACTTC. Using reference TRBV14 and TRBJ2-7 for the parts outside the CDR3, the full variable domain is EAGVTQFPSHSVIEKGQTVTLRCDPISGHDNLYWYRRVMGKEIKFLLHFVKESKQDESGMPNNRFLAERTGGTYSTLKVQPAELEDSGVYFCASSQVVSYEQYFGPGTRLTVT.

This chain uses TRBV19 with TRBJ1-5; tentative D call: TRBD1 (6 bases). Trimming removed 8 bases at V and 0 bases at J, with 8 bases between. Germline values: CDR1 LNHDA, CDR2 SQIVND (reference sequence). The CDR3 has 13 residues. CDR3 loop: CASAGASNQPQHF. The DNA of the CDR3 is TGTGCCAGTGCAGGGGCTAGCAATCAGCCCCAGCATTTT.

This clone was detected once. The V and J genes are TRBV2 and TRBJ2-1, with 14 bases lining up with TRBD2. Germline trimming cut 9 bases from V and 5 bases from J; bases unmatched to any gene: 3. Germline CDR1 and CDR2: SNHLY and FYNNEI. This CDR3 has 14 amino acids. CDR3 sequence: CARGTSGGDNEQFF. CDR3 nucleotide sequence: TGTGCCAGGGGGACTAGCGGGGGAGACAATGAGCAGTTCTTC. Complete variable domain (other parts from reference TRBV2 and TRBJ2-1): EPEVTQTPSHQVTQMGQEVILRCVPISNHLYFYWYRQILGQKVEFLVSFYNNEISEKSEIFDDQFSVERPDGSNFTLKIRSTKLEDSAMYFCARGTSGGDNEQFFGPGTRLTVL.

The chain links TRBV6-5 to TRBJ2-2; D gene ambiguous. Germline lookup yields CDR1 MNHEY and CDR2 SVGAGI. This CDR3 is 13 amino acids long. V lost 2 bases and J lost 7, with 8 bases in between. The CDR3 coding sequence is TGTGCCAGCAGTTACGGGCGAAACGGGGAGCTGTTTTTT. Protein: CASSYGRNGELFF.

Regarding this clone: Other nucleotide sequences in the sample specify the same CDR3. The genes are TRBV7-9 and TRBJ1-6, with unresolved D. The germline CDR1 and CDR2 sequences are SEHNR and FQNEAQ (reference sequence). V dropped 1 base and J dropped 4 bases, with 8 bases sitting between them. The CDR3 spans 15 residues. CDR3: CASSLGSLYNSPLHF. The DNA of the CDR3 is TGTGCCAGCAGCTTAGGTTCCCTGTATAATTCACCCCTCCACTTT.

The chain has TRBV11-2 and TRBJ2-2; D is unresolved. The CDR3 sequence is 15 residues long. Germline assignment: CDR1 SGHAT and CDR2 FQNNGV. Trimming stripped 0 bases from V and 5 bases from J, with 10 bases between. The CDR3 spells CASSLENLYTGELFF. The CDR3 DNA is TGTGCCAGCAGCTTAGAAAACTTATATACCGGGGAGCTGTTTTTT.

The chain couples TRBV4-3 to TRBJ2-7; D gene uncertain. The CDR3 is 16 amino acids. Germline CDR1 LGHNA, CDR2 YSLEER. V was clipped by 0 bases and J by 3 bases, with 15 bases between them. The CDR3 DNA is TGCGCCAGCAGCCAAGATTCGTCGTTTTACAGCTACGAGCAGTACTTC. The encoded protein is CASSQDSSFYSYEQYF.

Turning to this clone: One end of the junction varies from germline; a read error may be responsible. CDR3 sequence reads: CASSFDGTGVRDF. The CDR3 region has the DNA TGTGCCAGCAGCTTCGACGGGACAGGGGTTCGGGACTTC. V is TRBV11-3 and J is TRBJ2-5; TRBD1 agrees at 10 bases. CDR1 is SGHNT and CDR2 is YENEEA in the germline V gene. The CDR3 is made up of 13 amino acids.

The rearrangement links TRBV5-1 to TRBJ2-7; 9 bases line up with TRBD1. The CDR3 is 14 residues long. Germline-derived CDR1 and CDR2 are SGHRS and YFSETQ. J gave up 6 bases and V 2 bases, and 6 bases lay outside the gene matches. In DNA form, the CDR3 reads TGCGCCAGCAGCTTTGGGGGACAGGGCACCGAGCAGTACTTC. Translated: CASSFGGQGTEQYF.

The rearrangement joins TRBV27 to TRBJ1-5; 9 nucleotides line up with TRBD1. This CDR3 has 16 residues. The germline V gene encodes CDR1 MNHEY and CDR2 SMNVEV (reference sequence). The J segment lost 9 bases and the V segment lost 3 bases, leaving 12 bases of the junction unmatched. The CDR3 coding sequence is TGTGCCAGCAGTTTCTCCGGGACAGGGTTACAGGGGCCCCAGCATTTT. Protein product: CASSFSGTGLQGPQHF.

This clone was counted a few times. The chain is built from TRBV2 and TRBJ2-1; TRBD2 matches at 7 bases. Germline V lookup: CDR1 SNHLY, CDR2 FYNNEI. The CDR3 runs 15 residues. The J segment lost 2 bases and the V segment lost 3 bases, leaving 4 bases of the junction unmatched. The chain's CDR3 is CASSERLAAYNEQFF. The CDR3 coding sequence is TGTGCCAGCAGTGAGCGGCTAGCGGCCTACAATGAGCAGTTCTTC.

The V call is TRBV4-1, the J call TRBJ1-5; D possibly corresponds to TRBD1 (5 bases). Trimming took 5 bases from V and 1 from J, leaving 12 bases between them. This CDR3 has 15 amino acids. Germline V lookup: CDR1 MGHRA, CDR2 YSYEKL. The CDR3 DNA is TGCGCCAGCAGCGGGGGGTTGTTAAGCAATCAGCCCCAGCATTTT. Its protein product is CASSGGLLSNQPQHF.

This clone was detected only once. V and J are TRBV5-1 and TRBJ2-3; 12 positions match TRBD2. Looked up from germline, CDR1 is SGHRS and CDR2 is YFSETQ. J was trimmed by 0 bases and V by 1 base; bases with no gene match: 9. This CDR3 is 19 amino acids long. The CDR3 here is CASSLSSSGGARSTDTQYF. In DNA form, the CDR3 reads TGCGCCAGCAGCTTGTCATCTAGCGGGGGGGCACGTAGCACAGATACGCAGTATTTT.

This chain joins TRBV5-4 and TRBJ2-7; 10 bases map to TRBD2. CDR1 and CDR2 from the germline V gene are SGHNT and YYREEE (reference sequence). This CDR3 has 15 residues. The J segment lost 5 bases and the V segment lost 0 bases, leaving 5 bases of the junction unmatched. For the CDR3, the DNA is TGTGCCAGCAGCTTGGTTGGGACTAGCGTAAACGAGCAGTACTTC. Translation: CASSLVGTSVNEQYF. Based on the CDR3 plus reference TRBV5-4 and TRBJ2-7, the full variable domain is ETGVTQSPTHLIKTRGQQVTLRCSSQSGHNTVSWYQQALGQGPQFIFQYYREEENGRGNFPPRFSGLQFPNYSSELNVNALELDDSALYLCASSLVGTSVNEQYFGPGTRLTVT.